These 18 T cell receptor beta chains originate from one sample sequenced in a study of cytomegalovirus exposure and HLA in healthy donors. Method: immunoSEQ multiplex PCR; TCRdb's copy keeps in-frame clones and lacks some. The table has 250,000 to 350,000 clones, about nine tenths seen once. Sequencing was done on a sample of PBMCs. All receptors come from a woman aged 25 to 39 in good health and CMV-seropositive.

This clone was seen just once. The chain couples TRBV2 to TRBJ1-3; D remains unclear. This CDR3 spans 16 amino acids. Germline CDR1 is SNHLY and CDR2 is FYNNEI. V gave up 5 bases and J gave up 3 bases, with 17 bases separating them. CDR3 sequence reads: CASSFGPPRDGNTIYF. The CDR3, as DNA: TGTGCCAGCAGTTTTGGCCCCCCCCGGGATGGAAACACCATATATTTT.

The rearrangement links TRBV6-6 to TRBJ2-7; D remains ambiguous. The V and J ends lost 0 bases and 2 bases respectively, with 5 bases between them. Germline loops: CDR1 MNHNY, CDR2 SVGAGI (reference sequence). The CDR3 has 13 residues. The CDR3 protein is CASSYSNAYEQYF. Here the CDR3 DNA reads TGTGCCAGCAGTTACTCGAACGCCTACGAGCAGTACTTC.

Here the CDR3 DNA reads TGTGCCAGCAGCCAGCCGGGCCTAGCGGGGAAAGAGACCCAGTACTTC. It yields the protein CASSQPGLAGKETQYF. This chain uses TRBV7-2 with TRBJ2-5, with 9 bases matching TRBD2. The V segment lost 5 bases and the J segment 3 bases; nucleotides outside the gene matches: 10. The CDR3 runs to 16 residues. Germline CDR1 is SGHTA and CDR2 is FQGNSA. Using reference TRBV7-2 and TRBJ2-5 for the parts outside the CDR3, the full variable domain is GAGVSQSPSNKVTEKGKDVELRCDPISGHTALYWYRQSLGQGLEFLIYFQGNSAPDKSGLPSDRFSAERTGGSVSTLTIQRTQQEDSAVYLCASSQPGLAGKETQYFGPGTRLLVL.

This chain connects TRBV27 to TRBJ2-4; tentative D call: TRBD1 (5 bases). V dropped 7 bases and J dropped 1 base, with 14 bases sitting between them. This CDR3 contains 15 residues. Germline values: CDR1 MNHEY, CDR2 SMNVEV (reference sequence). The CDR3 region is CASIPGWRAKNIQYF. CDR3 nucleotides: TGTGCCAGCATTCCAGGGTGGCGGGCCAAAAACATTCAGTACTTC.

This chain links TRBV30 with TRBJ1-6, with 9 nucleotides matching TRBD1. This CDR3 has 14 residues. Germline V gives CDR1 GTSNPN, CDR2 SVGIG (reference sequence). The V and J ends lost 3 bases and 10 bases, in that order; junction bases with no gene match: 7. The CDR3 sequence: CAWRGTGGGSPLHF. CDR3 DNA: TGTGCCTGGAGGGGAACAGGGGGCGGATCACCCCTCCACTTT.

Concerning this clone itself: Within the sample, other DNA sequences also encode this same CDR3. The chain carries TRBV4-1 and TRBJ2-7; TRBD1 matches at 10 bases. CDR1 is MGHRA and CDR2 is YSYEKL in the germline V gene. V shed 0 bases, J shed 0 bases, and the junction held 2 bases outside the gene matches. The CDR3 spans 16 residues. The CDR3 nucleotides are TGCGCCAGCAGCCAAGAGGGACAGGGGAGCTCCTACGAGCAGTACTTC. Translating it yields CASSQEGQGSSYEQYF.

The chain is built from TRBV7-9 and TRBJ2-1; possible D gene TRBD1, 5 bases. Germline V gene data show CDR1 as SEHNR and CDR2 as FQNEAQ (reference sequence). The CDR3 runs to 14 residues. The V and J ends lost 5 bases and 9 bases respectively, with 17 bases between them. The CDR3 loop is CASSPSRQGPEQFF. CDR3 sequence (DNA): TGTGCCAGCAGCCCATCGCGCCAGGGCCCTGAGCAGTTCTTC.

J is TRBJ2-7 and V is TRBV27; 13 positions agree with TRBD2. Trimming cost V 11 bases and J 4 bases; bases outside gene matches: 2. In germline, CDR1 is MNHEY, CDR2 SMNVEV (reference sequence). The CDR3 runs to 12 residues. The CDR3 DNA reads TGTGCCGCGGGACTAGCGGGGTACGAGCAGTACTTC. Encoded protein: CAAGLAGYEQYF.

The chain couples TRBV6-5 to TRBJ2-1, with 11 positions matching TRBD2. CDR1 is MNHEY and CDR2 is SVGAGI in the germline V gene. The ends lost 4 bases at V and 3 bases at J; junction bases unmatched: 5. The CDR3 length is 16 residues. This chain's CDR3 is CASSLTGTSGYNEQFF. CDR3 DNA: TGTGCCAGCAGTTTAACCGGGACTAGCGGCTACAATGAGCAGTTCTTC.

The chain has TRBV7-2 and TRBJ1-2; D gene ambiguous. Germline V gene sequence: CDR1 SGHTA, CDR2 FQGNSA. Trimming pared 1 base from V and 7 bases from J, leaving 10 bases between. The CDR3 is 13 amino acids. CDR3 in amino acids: CASSLDPLSGYTF. As DNA, the CDR3 is TGTGCCAGCAGCTTAGACCCCTTGAGTGGCTACACCTTC.

This clone was seen at least ten times. This sequence joins TRBV21-1 and TRBJ2-1; the table's D call, TRBD1, has no DNA check behind it. TRBV21-1 is assigned pseudogene status. The CDR3 totals 14 residues. The CDR3 region is CASPGTGVYNEQFF. CDR3 bases: TGTGCCAGCCCCGGGACAGGGGTATACAATGAGCAGTTCTTC.

The V gene is TRBV13, the J gene TRBJ1-3, with 7 bases that match TRBD1. Germline trimming cut 0 bases from V and 3 bases from J; bases unmatched to any gene: 8. Germline V gene sequence: CDR1 PRHDT, CDR2 FYEKMQ (reference sequence). This CDR3 contains 17 residues. The CDR3 region has the DNA TGTGCCAGCAGCTTAGGCCTATGGCAGGGGGATGGAAACACCATATATTTT. Translating gives CASSLGLWQGDGNTIYF.

This sequence joins TRBV5-1 and TRBJ2-3; 11 bases agree with TRBD2. The J segment lost 2 bases and the V segment lost 0 bases, leaving 2 bases of the junction unmatched. The germline CDR1 and CDR2 sequences are SGHRS and YFSETQ. CDR3 size: 16 residues. CDR3 protein: CASSLGGLAVTDTQYF. CDR3 bases: TGCGCCAGCAGCTTGGGGGGACTAGCGGTCACAGATACGCAGTATTTT.

DNA of the CDR3: TGTGCCAGCAGCTACGGACTAGGCCCCCTCGAGCAGTACTTC. Its protein is CASSYGLGPLEQYF. This rearrangement joins TRBV7-2 to TRBJ2-7; TRBD2 matches 7 bases. The germline gives CDR1 SGHTA, CDR2 FQGNSA. This CDR3 comprises 14 residues. With 4 bases clipped from V and 6 bases from J, the junction kept 9 bases outside the gene matches.

The V gene is TRBV27, the J gene TRBJ2-2; TRBD1 agrees at 8 bases. The junction had 8 bases not matched to a gene; V was cut back by 2 bases and J by 3 bases. CDR3 length: 17 amino acids. Germline CDR1 reads MNHEY; CDR2 reads SMNVEV (reference sequence). This chain's CDR3 is CASSLGRGPEDTGELFF. The CDR3 DNA reads TGTGCCAGCAGTTTAGGCAGGGGGCCCGAGGACACCGGGGAGCTGTTTTTT.

This clone has more than one count but fewer than ten. The V gene is TRBV2, the J gene TRBJ1-5, with TRBD1 matching over 9 bases. CDR1 is SNHLY and CDR2 is FYNNEI in the germline V gene. This CDR3 is built from 13 residues. Germline trimming cut 6 bases from V and 7 bases from J; bases unmatched to any gene: 4. The CDR3 region has the DNA TGTGCCAGCAGCACAGGGGGCGGGCAGCCCCAGCATTTT. Residues: CASSTGGGQPQHF.

The chain joins TRBV5-1 to TRBJ1-5; perhaps TRBD1 as D (6 bases). Trimming removed 4 bases from V and 2 bases from J, with 19 bases in between. Per the germline V gene, CDR1 is SGHRS and CDR2 is YFSETQ. This CDR3 comprises 17 residues. The CDR3 sequence is CASSPGVGGRGNQPQHF. The CDR3 coding sequence is TGCGCCAGCAGCCCGGGTGTGGGGGGCCGGGGCAATCAGCCCCAGCATTTT.

The chain recombines TRBV13 with TRBJ2-1; 9 nucleotides align to TRBD2. Trimming cost V 4 bases and J 6 bases; bases outside gene matches: 10. CDR1 and CDR2 from the germline V gene are PRHDT and FYEKMQ (reference sequence). This CDR3 comprises 16 residues. Here the CDR3 reads CASSSKSGGYRNEQFF. The CDR3 nucleotides are TGTGCCAGCAGCTCAAAAAGCGGGGGGTACCGCAATGAGCAGTTCTTC. Full variable domain (rest looked up from reference TRBV13 and TRBJ2-1): AAGVIQSPRHLIKEKRETATLKCYPIPRHDTVYWYQQGPGQDPQFLISFYEKMQSDKGSIPDRFSAQQFSDYHSELNMSSLELGDSALYFCASSSKSGGYRNEQFFGPGTRLTVL.